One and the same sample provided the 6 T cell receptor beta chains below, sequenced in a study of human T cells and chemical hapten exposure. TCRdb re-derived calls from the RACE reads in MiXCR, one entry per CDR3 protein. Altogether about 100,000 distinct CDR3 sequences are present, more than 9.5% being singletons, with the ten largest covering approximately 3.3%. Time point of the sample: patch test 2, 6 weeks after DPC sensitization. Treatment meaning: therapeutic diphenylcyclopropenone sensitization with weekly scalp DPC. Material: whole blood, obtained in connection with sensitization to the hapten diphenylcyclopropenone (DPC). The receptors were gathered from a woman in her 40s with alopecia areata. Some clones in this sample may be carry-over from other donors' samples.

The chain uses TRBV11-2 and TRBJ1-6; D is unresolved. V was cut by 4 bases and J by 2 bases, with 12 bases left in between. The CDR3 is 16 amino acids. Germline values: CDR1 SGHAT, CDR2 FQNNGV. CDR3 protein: CASSSVAGAYNSPLHF. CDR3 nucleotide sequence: TGTGCCAGCAGCTCGGTTGCGGGCGCCTATAATTCACCCCTCCACTTT.

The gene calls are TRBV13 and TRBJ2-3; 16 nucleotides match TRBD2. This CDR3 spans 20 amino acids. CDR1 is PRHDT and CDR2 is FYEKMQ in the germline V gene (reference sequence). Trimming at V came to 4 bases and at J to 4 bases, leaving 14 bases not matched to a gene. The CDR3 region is CASSSRILGLAGGPADTQYF. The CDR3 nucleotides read TGTGCCAGCAGCTCCCGAATTCTGGGACTAGCGGGAGGGCCAGCAGATACGCAGTATTTT. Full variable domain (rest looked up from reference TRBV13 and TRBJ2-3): AAGVIQSPRHLIKEKRETATLKCYPIPRHDTVYWYQQGPGQDPQFLISFYEKMQSDKGSIPDRFSAQQFSDYHSELNMSSLELGDSALYFCASSSRILGLAGGPADTQYFGPGTRLTVL.

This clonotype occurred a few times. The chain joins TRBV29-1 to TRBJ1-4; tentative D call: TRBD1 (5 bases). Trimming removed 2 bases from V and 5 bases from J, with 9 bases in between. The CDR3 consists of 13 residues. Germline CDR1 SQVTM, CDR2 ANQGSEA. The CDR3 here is CSVERGANEKLFF. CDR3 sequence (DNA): TGCAGCGTTGAACGGGGCGCGAATGAAAAACTGTTTTTT.

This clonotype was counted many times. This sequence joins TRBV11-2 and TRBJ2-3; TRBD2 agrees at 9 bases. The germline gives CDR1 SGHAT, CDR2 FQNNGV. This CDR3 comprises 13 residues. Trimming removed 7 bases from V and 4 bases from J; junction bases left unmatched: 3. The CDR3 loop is CASTGLAPDTQYF. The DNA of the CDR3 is TGTGCCAGCACGGGACTAGCCCCAGATACGCAGTATTTT.

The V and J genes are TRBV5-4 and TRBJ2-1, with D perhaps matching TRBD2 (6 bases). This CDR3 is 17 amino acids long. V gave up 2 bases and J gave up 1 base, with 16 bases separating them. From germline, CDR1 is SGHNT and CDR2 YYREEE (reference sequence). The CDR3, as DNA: TGTGCCAGCAGCTTCTTACTAGCTGGCTTTTCCTACAATGAGCAGTTCTTC. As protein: CASSFLLAGFSYNEQFF.

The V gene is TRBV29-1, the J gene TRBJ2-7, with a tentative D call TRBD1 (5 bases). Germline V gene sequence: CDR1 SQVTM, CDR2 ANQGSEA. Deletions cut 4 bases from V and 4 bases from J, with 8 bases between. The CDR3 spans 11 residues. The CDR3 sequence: CSVVQEYEQYF. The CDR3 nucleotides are TGCAGCGTTGTACAGGAGTACGAGCAGTACTTC.